Listed here are 22 T cell receptor beta chains from one sample, sequenced in a study of CD8+ T cells in alopecia areata. As for treatment: oral pan-JAK inhibitor, 5-10 mg twice daily. Reverse transcribed after extraction, RNA yielded cDNA as the sequencing template. Method: immunoSEQ multiplex PCR; TCRdb's copy keeps in-frame clones and lacks some. Of about 90,000 clones listed, around 47% are singletons. The source was CD8+ T cells sorted from blood, collected at week 24, from a patient treated with tofacitinib. The receptors originated from a human donor with alopecia areata.

J is TRBJ2-7 and V is TRBV9, with 11 bases identical to TRBD2. Germline V gene data show CDR1 as SGDLS and CDR2 as YYNGEE. The CDR3 extends over 16 amino acids. V shed 3 bases, J shed 1 base, and the junction held 6 bases outside the gene matches. The CDR3 reads CASSALTSGTSYEQYF. In nucleotides, the CDR3 is TGTGCCAGCAGCGCCCTGACTAGCGGGACGTCCTACGAGCAGTACTTC.

This clone was recorded a few times. The genes are TRBV21-1 and TRBJ2-3. TRBV21-1 is a pseudogene. This CDR3 has 14 residues. CDR3 DNA sequence: TGTGCCGGTCTTAAGGACGGACGCACAGATACGCAGTATTTT. Translation gives CAGLKDGRTDTQYF.

This clone appeared a few times. J is TRBJ2-1 and V is TRBV4-1; a possible D gene is TRBD1 (5 bases). V lost 0 bases and J lost 5, with 11 bases in between. The CDR3 is made up of 15 amino acids. Germline V gene lookup returns CDR1 MGHRA and CDR2 YSYEKL. The CDR3 DNA is TGCGCCAGCAGCCAAGAAGGGGTTCGGGACAATGAGCAGTTCTTC. The encoded protein is CASSQEGVRDNEQFF.

V and J are TRBV4-1 and TRBJ2-5, with D possibly matching TRBD2 (6 bases). With 2 bases removed from V and 2 bases from J, the gap between germline ends came to 12 bases. The CDR3 is made up of 15 amino acids. CDR1 is MGHRA and CDR2 is YSYEKL in the germline V gene. CDR3 sequence reads: CASSQRWGDQETQYF. The CDR3 DNA reads TGCGCCAGCAGCCAAAGATGGGGGGATCAAGAGACCCAGTACTTC.

V usage is TRBV30 and J usage is TRBJ2-1; D is perhaps TRBD2 (6 bases). Germline V gene sequence: CDR1 GTSNPN, CDR2 SVGIG (reference sequence). The CDR3 is 14 residues long. V lost 7 bases, J lost 2 bases, and 15 bases lay in between. This CDR3 reads CAFDLGGAYNEQFF. The CDR3 DNA reads TGTGCCTTCGACCTGGGGGGAGCCTACAATGAGCAGTTCTTC. Looking up the rest from reference TRBV30 and TRBJ2-1 gives the full variable domain: SQTIHQWPATLVQPVGSPLSLECTVEGTSNPNLYWYRQAAGRGLQLLFYSVGIGQISSEVPQNLSASRPQDRQFILSSKKLLLSDSGFYLCAFDLGGAYNEQFFGPGTRLTVL.

This clone was recorded a few times. The rearrangement links TRBV25-1 to TRBJ2-7; D is uncertain. Germline V gene sequence: CDR1 MGHDK, CDR2 SYGVNS. This CDR3 region has 12 residues. Trimming pared 5 bases from V and 4 bases from J, leaving 9 bases between. CDR3 sequence reads: CASSSQVYEQYF. In DNA, the CDR3 is TGTGCCAGCAGTTCCCAGGTATACGAGCAGTACTTC.

In its sample, this clone was seen a few times. The gene calls are TRBV29-1 and TRBJ2-2; 8 bases map to TRBD1. The CDR3 length is 14 residues. Germline V gene sequence: CDR1 SQVTM, CDR2 ANQGSEA. The V and J ends lost 6 bases and 9 bases, in that order; junction bases with no gene match: 12. This CDR3 reads CSVIAGQGTRELFF. Here the CDR3 DNA reads TGCAGCGTGATTGCAGGACAGGGTACTCGGGAGCTGTTTTTT.

This clone was observed once. J is TRBJ1-1 and V is TRBV7-9; D is undetermined. This CDR3 is 12 amino acids long. The V end was cut by 7 bases, the J end by 8 bases, with 14 bases between. Per the germline V gene, CDR1 is SEHNR and CDR2 is FQNEAQ (reference sequence). CDR3 nucleotides: TGTGCCAGCATTACGACCGGGATAGAAGCTTTCTTT. This gives the protein CASITTGIEAFF.

This clone was picked up a small number of times. The chain uses TRBV30 and TRBJ2-1, with D unresolved. The CDR3 has 13 residues. Trimming shortened V by 8 bases and J by 7 bases, and 18 bases separated the two germline ends. Looked up from germline, CDR1 is GTSNPN and CDR2 is SVGIG (reference sequence). CDR3 DNA: TGTGCCAGCAGCACTGGACGTTGGAATGAGCAGTTCTTC. Amino acid sequence: CASSTGRWNEQFF.

This clone was observed a handful of times. This chain joins TRBV7-9 and TRBJ2-5; TRBD1 matches 8 bases. After removal of 5 bases from V and 4 bases from J, the junction contained 6 bases not matched to a gene. The CDR3 contains 14 residues. CDR1 and CDR2 (germline): SEHNR, FQNEAQ (reference sequence). CDR3 coding DNA: TGTGCCAGCAGCGTCAGACAGGGGAGAGAGACCCAGTACTTC. It translates to CASSVRQGRETQYF.

The V call is TRBV9, the J call TRBJ2-3; tentatively, D is TRBD1 (5 bases). The V end lost 0 bases, the J end lost 5 bases, and 10 bases lay between the germline ends. CDR1 and CDR2 (germline): SGDLS, YYNGEE. There are 14 residues in the CDR3. CDR3 bases: TGTGCCAGCAGCGTAGAGGGGTCACTAGATACGCAGTATTTT. Its protein product is CASSVEGSLDTQYF. Complete variable domain (other parts from reference TRBV9 and TRBJ2-3): DSGVTQTPKHLITATGQRVTLRCSPRSGDLSVYWYQQSLDQGLQFLIQYYNGEERAKGNILERFSAQQFPDLHSELNLSSLELGDSALYFCASSVEGSLDTQYFGPGTRLTVL.

The chain employs TRBV27 and TRBJ2-1; D perhaps matches TRBD2 (6 bases). V was pared by 5 bases and J by 4 bases, with 21 bases between. Germline CDR1 reads MNHEY; CDR2 reads SMNVEV (reference sequence). The CDR3 is made up of 17 amino acids. CDR3 DNA: TGTGCCAGCAGTCCCCGGGACTCTCCAGTGCAATACAATGAGCAGTTCTTC. This sequence encodes CASSPRDSPVQYNEQFF.

DNA of the CDR3: TGTGCCAGCAGGCGGGACACCTCCTCCTACAATGAGCAGTTCTTC. Encoded protein: CASRRDTSSYNEQFF. The rearrangement joins TRBV7-9 to TRBJ2-1; possibly TRBD1 or TRBD2 for D (6 bases each). Between the trimmed V and J ends, which lost 6 bases and 0 bases, there was a span of 12 bases. Germline CDR1 reads SEHNR; CDR2 reads FQNEAQ (reference sequence). This CDR3 is built from 15 residues.

The V and J genes are TRBV19 and TRBJ2-2; maybe TRBD1 (6 bases). The germline V and J ends were trimmed by 5 bases and 1 base, with 8 bases remaining between them. This CDR3 contains 14 residues. The germline gives CDR1 LNHDA, CDR2 SQIVND (reference sequence). In nucleotides, the CDR3 is TGTGCCAGTAGTTGGGGGCTGAACACCGGGGAGCTGTTTTTT. Protein product: CASSWGLNTGELFF. The full variable domain, completed using reference TRBV19 and TRBJ2-2, is DGGITQSPKYLFRKEGQNVTLSCEQNLNHDAMYWYRQDPGQGLRLIYYSQIVNDFQKGDIAEGYSVSREKKESFPLTVTSAQKNPTAFYLCASSWGLNTGELFFGEGSRLTVL.

The chain recombines TRBV9 with TRBJ2-2; TRBD2 is a possible D gene (6 bases). Trimming removed 6 bases at V and 4 bases at J, with 22 bases between. The CDR3 runs 17 residues. CDR1 and CDR2 from the germline V gene are SGDLS and YYNGEE. The CDR3 loop reads CASTEGTSSHFTGELFF. In nucleotides, the CDR3 is TGTGCCAGCACCGAAGGAACTAGCTCCCATTTCACCGGGGAGCTGTTTTTT.

The V gene is TRBV4-1, the J gene TRBJ2-2; D call uncertain. In germline, CDR1 is MGHRA, CDR2 YSYEKL. The CDR3 consists of 15 residues. Trimming took 1 base from V and 1 from J, leaving 7 bases between them. The CDR3 here is CASSQVVRNTGELFF. The CDR3 DNA sequence: TGCGCCAGCAGCCAAGTGGTCAGGAACACCGGGGAGCTGTTTTTT.

The chain links TRBV5-1 to TRBJ2-5, with D unclear. The germline gives CDR1 SGHRS, CDR2 YFSETQ. This CDR3 spans 14 amino acids. Trimming shortened V by 4 bases and J by 0 bases, and 10 bases separated the two germline ends. The CDR3 loop reads CASSDHLYQETQYF. In DNA, the CDR3 is TGCGCCAGCAGCGATCACTTGTACCAAGAGACCCAGTACTTC.

The rearrangement uses TRBV30 and TRBJ1-2; D gene uncertain. Trimming shortened V by 2 bases and J by 2 bases, and 15 bases separated the two germline ends. Germline V gives CDR1 GTSNPN, CDR2 SVGIG (reference sequence). This CDR3 contains 15 residues. CDR3 in DNA: TGTGCCTGGAGTCCCCGGACGGCCCCAAACTATGGCTACACCTTC. It yields the protein CAWSPRTAPNYGYTF. Drawing the rest from reference TRBV30 and TRBJ1-2, the complete variable domain is SQTIHQWPATLVQPVGSPLSLECTVEGTSNPNLYWYRQAAGRGLQLLFYSVGIGQISSEVPQNLSASRPQDRQFILSSKKLLLSDSGFYLCAWSPRTAPNYGYTFGSGTRLTVV.

This chain joins TRBV9 and TRBJ2-2; TRBD1 matches 7 bases. Germline V gene lookup returns CDR1 SGDLS and CDR2 YYNGEE. The CDR3 runs to 15 residues. V gave up 3 bases and J gave up 3 bases; unmatched junction bases: 5. The CDR3 coding sequence is TGTGCCAGCAGCGGCACAGGGGCCCACACCGGGGAGCTGTTTTTT. This sequence encodes CASSGTGAHTGELFF.

The chain has TRBV30 and TRBJ2-1, with TRBD2 matching over 11 bases. This CDR3 region has 15 residues. Trimming at V came to 3 bases and at J to 8 bases, leaving 9 bases not matched to a gene. Germline V lookup: CDR1 GTSNPN, CDR2 SVGIG (reference sequence). CDR3 coding DNA: TGTGCCTGGAGCGTTAGCGGGAGGGAGAGGGATGAGCAGTTCTTC. It encodes CAWSVSGRERDEQFF.

The chain is built from TRBV27 and TRBJ2-5, with unresolved D. This CDR3 is 13 amino acids long. Trimming cost V 4 bases and J 2 bases, with 8 bases left between them. Per germline, CDR1 MNHEY and CDR2 SMNVEV (reference sequence). The CDR3 reads CASSSRPQETQYF. The CDR3 region has the DNA TGTGCCAGCAGTTCCAGGCCGCAAGAGACCCAGTACTTC.

The chain joins TRBV9 to TRBJ2-7; 8 bases are a match to TRBD1. CDR1 SGDLS and CDR2 YYNGEE come from the germline V gene. The length of the CDR3 is 12 residues. After removal of 7 bases from V and 2 bases from J, the junction contained 2 bases not matched to a gene. The CDR3 spells CASGQGAYEQYF. CDR3 DNA: TGTGCCAGCGGACAGGGAGCCTACGAGCAGTACTTC.